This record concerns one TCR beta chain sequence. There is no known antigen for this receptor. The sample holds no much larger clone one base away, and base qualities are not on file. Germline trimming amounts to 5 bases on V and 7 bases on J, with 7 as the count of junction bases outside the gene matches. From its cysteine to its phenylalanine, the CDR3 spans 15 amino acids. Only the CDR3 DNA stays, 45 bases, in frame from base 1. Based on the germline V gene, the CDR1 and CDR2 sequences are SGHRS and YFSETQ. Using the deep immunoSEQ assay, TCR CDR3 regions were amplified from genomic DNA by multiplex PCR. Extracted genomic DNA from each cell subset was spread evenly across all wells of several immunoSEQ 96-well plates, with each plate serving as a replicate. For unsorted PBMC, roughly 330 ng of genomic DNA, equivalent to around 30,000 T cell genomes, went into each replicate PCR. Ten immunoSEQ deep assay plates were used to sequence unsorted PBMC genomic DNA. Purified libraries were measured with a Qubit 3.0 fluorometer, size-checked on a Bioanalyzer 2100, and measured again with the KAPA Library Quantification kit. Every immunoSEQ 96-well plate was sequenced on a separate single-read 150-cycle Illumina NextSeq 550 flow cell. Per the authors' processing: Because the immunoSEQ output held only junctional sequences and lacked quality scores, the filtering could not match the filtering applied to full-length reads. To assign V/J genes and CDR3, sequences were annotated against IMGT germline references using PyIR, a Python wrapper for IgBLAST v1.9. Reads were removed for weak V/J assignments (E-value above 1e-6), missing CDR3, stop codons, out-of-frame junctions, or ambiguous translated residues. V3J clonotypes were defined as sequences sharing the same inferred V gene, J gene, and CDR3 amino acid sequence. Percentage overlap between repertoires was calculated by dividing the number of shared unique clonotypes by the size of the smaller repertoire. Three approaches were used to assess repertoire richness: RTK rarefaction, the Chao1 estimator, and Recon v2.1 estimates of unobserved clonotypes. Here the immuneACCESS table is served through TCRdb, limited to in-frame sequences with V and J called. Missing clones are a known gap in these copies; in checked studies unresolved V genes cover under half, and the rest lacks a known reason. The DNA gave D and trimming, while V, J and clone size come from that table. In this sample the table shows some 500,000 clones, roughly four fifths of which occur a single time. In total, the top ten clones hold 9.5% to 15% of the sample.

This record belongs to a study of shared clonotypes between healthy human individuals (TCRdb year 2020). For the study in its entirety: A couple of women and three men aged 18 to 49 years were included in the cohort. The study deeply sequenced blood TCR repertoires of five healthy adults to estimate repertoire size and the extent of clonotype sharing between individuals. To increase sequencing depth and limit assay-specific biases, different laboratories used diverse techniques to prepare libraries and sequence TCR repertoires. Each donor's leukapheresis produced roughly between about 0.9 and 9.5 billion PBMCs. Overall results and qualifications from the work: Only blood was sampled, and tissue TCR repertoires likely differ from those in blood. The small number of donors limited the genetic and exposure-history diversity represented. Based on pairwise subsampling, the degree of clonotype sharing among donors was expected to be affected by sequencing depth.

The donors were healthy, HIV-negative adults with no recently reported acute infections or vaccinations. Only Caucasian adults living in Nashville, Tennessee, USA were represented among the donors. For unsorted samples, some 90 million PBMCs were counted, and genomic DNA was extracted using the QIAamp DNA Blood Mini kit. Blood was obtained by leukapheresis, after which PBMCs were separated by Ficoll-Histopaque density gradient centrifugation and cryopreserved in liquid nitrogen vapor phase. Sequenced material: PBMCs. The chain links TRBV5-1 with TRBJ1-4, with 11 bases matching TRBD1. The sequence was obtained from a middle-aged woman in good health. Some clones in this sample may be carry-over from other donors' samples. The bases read TGCGCCAGCAGTGGACAGGGGGCGCTTGGTGAAAAACTGTTTTTT. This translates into CASSGQGALGEKLFF.